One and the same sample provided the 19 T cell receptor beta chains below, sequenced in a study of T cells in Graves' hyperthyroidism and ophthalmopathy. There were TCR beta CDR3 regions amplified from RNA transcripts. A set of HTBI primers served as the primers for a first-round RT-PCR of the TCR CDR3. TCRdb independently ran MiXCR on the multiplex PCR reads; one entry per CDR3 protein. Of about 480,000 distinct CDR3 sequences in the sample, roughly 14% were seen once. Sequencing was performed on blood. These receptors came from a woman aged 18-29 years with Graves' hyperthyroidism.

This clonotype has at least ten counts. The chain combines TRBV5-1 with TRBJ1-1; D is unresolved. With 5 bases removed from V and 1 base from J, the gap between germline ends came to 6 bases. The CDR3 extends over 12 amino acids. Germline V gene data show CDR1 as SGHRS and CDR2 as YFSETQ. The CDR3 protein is CASRNSNTEAFF. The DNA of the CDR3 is TGCGCCAGCAGGAACTCGAACACTGAAGCTTTCTTT.

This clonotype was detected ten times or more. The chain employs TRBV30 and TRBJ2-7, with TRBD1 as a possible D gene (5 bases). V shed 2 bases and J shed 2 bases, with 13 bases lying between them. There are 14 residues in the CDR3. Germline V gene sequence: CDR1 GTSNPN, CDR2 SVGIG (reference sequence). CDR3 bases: TGTGCCTGGAGTTGGCGGACACAAACCTACGAGCAGTACGTC. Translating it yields CAWSWRTQTYEQYV.

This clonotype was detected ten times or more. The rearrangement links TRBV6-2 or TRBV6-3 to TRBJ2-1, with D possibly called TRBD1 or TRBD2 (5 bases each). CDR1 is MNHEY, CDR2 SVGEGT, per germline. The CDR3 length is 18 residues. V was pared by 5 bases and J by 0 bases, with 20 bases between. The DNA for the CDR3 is TGTGCCAGCAGTAAACAGGTTCAGAAGGACTTCTCCTACAATGAGCAGTTCTTC. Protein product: CASSKQVQKDFSYNEQFF.

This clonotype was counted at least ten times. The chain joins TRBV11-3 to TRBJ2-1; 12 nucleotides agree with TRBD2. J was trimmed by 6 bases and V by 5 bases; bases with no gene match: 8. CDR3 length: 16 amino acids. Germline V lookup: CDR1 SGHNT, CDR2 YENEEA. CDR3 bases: TGTGCCAGCAGCCCACTAGCGGGGGGAGGGACCAATGAGCAGTTCTTC. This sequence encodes CASSPLAGGGTNEQFF.

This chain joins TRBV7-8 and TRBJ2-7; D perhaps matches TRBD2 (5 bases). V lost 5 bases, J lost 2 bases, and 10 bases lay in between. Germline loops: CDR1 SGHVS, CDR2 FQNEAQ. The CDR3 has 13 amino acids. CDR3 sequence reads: CASSMLRAYEQYF. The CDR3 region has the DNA TGTGCCAGCAGCATGCTGAGGGCCTACGAGCAGTACTTC.

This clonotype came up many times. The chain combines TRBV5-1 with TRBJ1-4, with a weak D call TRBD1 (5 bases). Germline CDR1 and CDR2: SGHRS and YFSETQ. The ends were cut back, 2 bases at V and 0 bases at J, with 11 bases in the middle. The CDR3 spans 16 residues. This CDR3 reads CASSFRPDTTNEKLFF. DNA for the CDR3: TGCGCCAGCAGCTTTAGACCGGACACAACTAATGAAAAACTGTTTTTT.

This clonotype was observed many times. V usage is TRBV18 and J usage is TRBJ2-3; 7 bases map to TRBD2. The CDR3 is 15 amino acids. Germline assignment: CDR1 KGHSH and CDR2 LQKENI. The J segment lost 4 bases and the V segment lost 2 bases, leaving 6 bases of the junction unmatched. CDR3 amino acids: CASSPGTIRADTQYF. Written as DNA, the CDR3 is TGTGCCAGCTCACCAGGGACTATTAGGGCAGATACGCAGTATTTT.

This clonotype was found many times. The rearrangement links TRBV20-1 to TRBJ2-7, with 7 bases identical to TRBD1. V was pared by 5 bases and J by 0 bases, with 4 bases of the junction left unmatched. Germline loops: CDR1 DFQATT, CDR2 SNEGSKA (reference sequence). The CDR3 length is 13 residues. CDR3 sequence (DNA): TGCAGTGCTGACCACAGGGGCTCCTACGAGCAGTACTTC. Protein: CSADHRGSYEQYF.

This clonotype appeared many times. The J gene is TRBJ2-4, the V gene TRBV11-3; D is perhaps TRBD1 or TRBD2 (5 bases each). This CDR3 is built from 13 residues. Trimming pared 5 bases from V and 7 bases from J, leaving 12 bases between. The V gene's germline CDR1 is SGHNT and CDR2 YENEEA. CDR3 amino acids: CASSPRGGNIQYF. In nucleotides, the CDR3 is TGTGCCAGCAGCCCTCGGGGCGGGAACATTCAGTACTTC.

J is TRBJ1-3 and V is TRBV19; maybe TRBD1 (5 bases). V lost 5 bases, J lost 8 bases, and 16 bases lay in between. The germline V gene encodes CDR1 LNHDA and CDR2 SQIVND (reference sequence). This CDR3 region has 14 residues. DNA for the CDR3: TGTGCCAGTAGTGTCTCGCCGGAAGGGGACACCATATATTTT. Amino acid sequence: CASSVSPEGDTIYF. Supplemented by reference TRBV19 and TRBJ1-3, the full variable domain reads DGGITQSPKYLFRKEGQNVTLSCEQNLNHDAMYWYRQDPGQGLRLIYYSQIVNDFQKGDIAEGYSVSREKKESFPLTVTSAQKNPTAFYLCASSVSPEGDTIYFGEGSWLTVV.

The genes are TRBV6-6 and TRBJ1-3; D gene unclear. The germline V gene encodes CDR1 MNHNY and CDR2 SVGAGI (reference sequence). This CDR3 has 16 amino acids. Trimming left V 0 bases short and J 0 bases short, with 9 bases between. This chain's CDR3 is CASSYSNRYSGNTIYF. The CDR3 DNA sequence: TGTGCCAGCAGTTACTCGAATCGCTACTCTGGAAACACCATATATTTT.

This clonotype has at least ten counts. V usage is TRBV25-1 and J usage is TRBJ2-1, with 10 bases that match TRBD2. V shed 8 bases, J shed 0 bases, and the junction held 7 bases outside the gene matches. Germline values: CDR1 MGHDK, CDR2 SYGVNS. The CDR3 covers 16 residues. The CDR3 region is CASGRLAGYSYNEQFF. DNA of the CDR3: TGTGCCAGCGGCCGACTAGCGGGCTACTCCTACAATGAGCAGTTCTTC. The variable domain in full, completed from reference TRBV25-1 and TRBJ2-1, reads EADIYQTPRYLVIGTGKKITLECSQTMGHDKMYWYQQDPGMELHLIHYSYGVNSTEKGDLSSESTVSRIRTEHFPLTLESARPSHTSQYLCASGRLAGYSYNEQFFGPGTRLTVL.

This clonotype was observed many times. In DNA form, the CDR3 reads TGTGCCAGCACGACTAGCGGGAGCTACAATGAGCAGTTCTTC. Translated, it gives CASTTSGSYNEQFF. This chain uses TRBV12-3 or TRBV12-4 with TRBJ2-1, with 12 bases that match TRBD2. This CDR3 has 14 residues. V shed 7 bases, J shed 3 bases, and the junction held 1 base outside the gene matches.

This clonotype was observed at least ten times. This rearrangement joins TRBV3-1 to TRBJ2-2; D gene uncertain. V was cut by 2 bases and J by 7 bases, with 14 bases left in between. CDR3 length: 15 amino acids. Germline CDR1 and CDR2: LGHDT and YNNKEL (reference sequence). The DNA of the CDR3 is TGTGCCAGCAGCCAACCGGATCCGCTCTTCGGGGAGCTGTTTTTT. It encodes CASSQPDPLFGELFF.

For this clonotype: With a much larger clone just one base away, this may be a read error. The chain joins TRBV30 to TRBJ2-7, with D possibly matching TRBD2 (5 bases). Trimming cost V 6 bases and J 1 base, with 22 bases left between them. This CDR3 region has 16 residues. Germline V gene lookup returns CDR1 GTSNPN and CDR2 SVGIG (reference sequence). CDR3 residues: CACAGETKKSSYEQYV. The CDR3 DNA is TGTGCCTGCGCCGGGGAGACCAAAAAAAGTTCCTACGAGCAGTACGTC.

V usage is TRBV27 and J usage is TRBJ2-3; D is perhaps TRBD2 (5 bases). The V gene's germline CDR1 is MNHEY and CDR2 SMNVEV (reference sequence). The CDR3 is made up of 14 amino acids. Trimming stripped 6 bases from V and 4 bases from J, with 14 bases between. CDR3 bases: TGTGCCAGCAGCTCCGAGGGTTTCGCAGATACGCAGTATTTT. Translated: CASSSEGFADTQYF.

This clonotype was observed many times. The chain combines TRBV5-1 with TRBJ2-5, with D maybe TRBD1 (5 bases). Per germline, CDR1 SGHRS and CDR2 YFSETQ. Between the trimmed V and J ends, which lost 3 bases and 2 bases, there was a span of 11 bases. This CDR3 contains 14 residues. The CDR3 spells CASSSWTIQETQYF. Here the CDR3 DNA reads TGCGCCAGCAGCTCATGGACAATACAAGAGACCCAGTACTTC.

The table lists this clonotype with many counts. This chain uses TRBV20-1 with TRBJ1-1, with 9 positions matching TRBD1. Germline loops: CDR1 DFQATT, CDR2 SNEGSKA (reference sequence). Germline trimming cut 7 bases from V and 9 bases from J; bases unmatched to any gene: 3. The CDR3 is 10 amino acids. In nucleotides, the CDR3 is TGCAGTGGGGGACAGGGTAAAGCTTTCTTT. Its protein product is CSGGQGKAFF.

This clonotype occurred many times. The CDR3 loop is CASSDRQSLKETQYF. CDR3 DNA sequence: TGTGCCAGCAGTGACAGGCAATCCCTGAAGGAGACCCAGTACTTC. The rearrangement links TRBV2 to TRBJ2-5, with no clear D. Looked up from germline, CDR1 is SNHLY and CDR2 is FYNNEI. This CDR3 is 15 amino acids long. Between the trimmed V and J ends, which lost 3 bases and 5 bases, there was a span of 16 bases.